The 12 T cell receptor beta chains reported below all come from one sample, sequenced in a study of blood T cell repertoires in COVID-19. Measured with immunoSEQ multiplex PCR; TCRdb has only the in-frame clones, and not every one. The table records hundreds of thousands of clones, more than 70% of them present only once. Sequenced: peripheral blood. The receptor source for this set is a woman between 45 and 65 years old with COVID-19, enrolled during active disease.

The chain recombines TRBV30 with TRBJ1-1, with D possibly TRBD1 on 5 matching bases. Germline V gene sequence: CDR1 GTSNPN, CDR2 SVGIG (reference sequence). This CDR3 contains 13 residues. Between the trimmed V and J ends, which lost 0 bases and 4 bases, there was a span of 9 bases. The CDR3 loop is CAWSVQDGTEAFF. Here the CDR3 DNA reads TGTGCCTGGAGTGTACAGGACGGCACTGAAGCTTTCTTT.

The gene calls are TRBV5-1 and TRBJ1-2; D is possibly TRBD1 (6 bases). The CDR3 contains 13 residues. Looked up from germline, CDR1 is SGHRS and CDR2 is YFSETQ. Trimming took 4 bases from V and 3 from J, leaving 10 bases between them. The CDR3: CASSPSGDYGYTF. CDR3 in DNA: TGCGCCAGCAGCCCGTCAGGGGACTATGGCTACACCTTC.

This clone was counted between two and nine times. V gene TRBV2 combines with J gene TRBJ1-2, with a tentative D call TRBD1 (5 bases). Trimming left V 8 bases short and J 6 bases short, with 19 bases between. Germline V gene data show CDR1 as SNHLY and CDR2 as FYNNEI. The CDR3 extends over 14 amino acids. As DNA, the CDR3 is TGTGCCAGCTCGCGAGAGGTCGACAGAAATGGCTACACCTTC. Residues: CASSREVDRNGYTF.

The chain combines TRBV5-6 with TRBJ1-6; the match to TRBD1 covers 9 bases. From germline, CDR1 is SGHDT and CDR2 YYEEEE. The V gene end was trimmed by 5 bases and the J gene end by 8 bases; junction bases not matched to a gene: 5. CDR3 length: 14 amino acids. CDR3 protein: CASSRDRADSPLHF. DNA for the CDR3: TGTGCCAGCAGTCGGGACAGGGCGGATTCACCCCTCCACTTT.

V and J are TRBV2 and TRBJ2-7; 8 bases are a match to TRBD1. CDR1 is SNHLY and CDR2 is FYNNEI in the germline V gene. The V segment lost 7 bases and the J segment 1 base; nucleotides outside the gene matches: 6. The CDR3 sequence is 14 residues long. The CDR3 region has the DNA TGTGCCAGCAAAGGGGACAGGATATCCTACGAGCAGTACTTC. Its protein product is CASKGDRISYEQYF.

CDR3 loop: CAWKGVSGGESYNEQFF. The DNA of the CDR3 is TGTGCCTGGAAGGGAGTAAGCGGGGGGGAATCCTACAATGAGCAGTTCTTC. The genes are TRBV30 and TRBJ2-1; TRBD2 matches 10 bases. V lost 4 bases, J lost 1 base, and 10 bases stayed unmatched. This CDR3 region has 17 residues. CDR1 is GTSNPN, CDR2 SVGIG, per germline (reference sequence).

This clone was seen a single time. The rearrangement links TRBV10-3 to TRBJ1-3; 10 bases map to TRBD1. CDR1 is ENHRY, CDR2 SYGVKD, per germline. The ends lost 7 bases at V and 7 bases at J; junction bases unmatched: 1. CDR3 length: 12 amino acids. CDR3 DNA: TGTGCCATCATGGGACAGGGGAACACCATATATTTT. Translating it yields CAIMGQGNTIYF.

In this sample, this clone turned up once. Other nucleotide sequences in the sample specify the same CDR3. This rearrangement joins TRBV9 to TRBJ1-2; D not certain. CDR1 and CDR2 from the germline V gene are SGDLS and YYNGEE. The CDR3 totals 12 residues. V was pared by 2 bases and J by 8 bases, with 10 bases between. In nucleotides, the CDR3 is TGTGCCAGCAGCGTGGCGGGCGGAGGCTACACCTTC. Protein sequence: CASSVAGGGYTF.

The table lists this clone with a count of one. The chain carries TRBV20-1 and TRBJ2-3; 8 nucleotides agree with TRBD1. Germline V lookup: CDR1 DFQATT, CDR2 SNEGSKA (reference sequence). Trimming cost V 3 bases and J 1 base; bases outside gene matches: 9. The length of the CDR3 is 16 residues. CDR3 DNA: TGCAGTGCTAGTTTCCAGGGGGCCATTCGCACAGATACGCAGTATTTT. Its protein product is CSASFQGAIRTDTQYF.

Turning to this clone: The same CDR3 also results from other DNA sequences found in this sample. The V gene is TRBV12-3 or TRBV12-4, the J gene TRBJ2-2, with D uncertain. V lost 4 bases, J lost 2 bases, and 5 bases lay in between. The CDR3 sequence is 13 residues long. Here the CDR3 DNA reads TGTGCCAGCAGTTCCCTCAACACCGGGGAGCTGTTTTTT. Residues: CASSSLNTGELFF.

CDR3 sequence reads: CASSLNGRKLFF. In nucleotides, the CDR3 is TGTGCCAGCAGTTTAAATGGGAGAAAACTGTTTTTT. V gene TRBV12-3 or TRBV12-4 combines with J gene TRBJ1-4; D unclear. The CDR3 spans 12 residues. V was cut by 2 bases and J by 10 bases, with 8 bases left in between.

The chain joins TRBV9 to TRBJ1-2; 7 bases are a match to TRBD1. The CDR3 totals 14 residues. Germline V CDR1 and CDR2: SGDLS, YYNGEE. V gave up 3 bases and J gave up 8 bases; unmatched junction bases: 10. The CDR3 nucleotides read TGTGCCAGCAGCGCTGGAGGGGGCCGGGGAGGCTACACCTTC. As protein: CASSAGGGRGGYTF. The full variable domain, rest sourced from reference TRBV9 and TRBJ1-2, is DSGVTQTPKHLITATGQRVTLRCSPRSGDLSVYWYQQSLDQGLQFLIQYYNGEERAKGNILERFSAQQFPDLHSELNLSSLELGDSALYFCASSAGGGRGGYTFGSGTRLTVV.